This T cell receptor beta chain was sequenced during a study of T cell repertoires in cytomegalovirus infection. This clonotype was seen a handful of times. The antigen is unknown. In TCRdb, the reads were re-called with MiXCR into one record per CDR3 protein. The table records about 570,000 distinct CDR3 sequences, about 40% of them present only once. Source: cultured PBMCs, taken from culture after CMV antigen stimulation. The source of this sequence is a human donor in good health (CMV status not recorded). Some clones in this sample may be carry-over from other donors' samples.

The CDR3 bases are TGTGCCAGCAGCCAAGATCCGGGAGTGAGGACTGAAGCTTTCTTT. Translating gives CASSQDPGVRTEAFF. V is TRBV3-1 and J is TRBJ1-1; no definite D call. Germline loops: CDR1 LGHDT, CDR2 YNNKEL (reference sequence). The CDR3 length is 15 residues. V dropped 0 bases and J dropped 5 bases, with 13 bases sitting between them.